Listed below are T cell receptor beta chains from one sample, sequenced in a study of spatial heterogeneity in lung cancer. Via MiXCR, TCRdb re-called the 5' RACE reads, giving one row per CDR3 protein. Among around 92,000 distinct CDR3 sequences listed, approximately 12% were seen once. The sequences come from PBMCs, collected at surgery. All receptors come from a male donor with early-stage non-small cell lung cancer. CDR3s include the opening cysteine and the closing phenylalanine or tryptophan. The order of the fields is D gene, clone size, V gene, J gene, CDR3 protein, CDR3 DNA. The D gene is left open where the match is weak. Where a row states a size, it is once, few, many or the class of an expanded clone; other rows omit it.

D gene: -
clone size: once
V gene: TRBV30
J gene: TRBJ1-3
CDR3 protein: CAWNAGPGNTIYF
CDR3 DNA: TGTGCCTGGAATGCGGGACCTGGAAACACCATATATTTT

D gene: -
clone size: few
V gene: TRBV20-1
J gene: TRBJ2-5
CDR3 protein: CSARRGGTETQYF
CDR3 DNA: TGCAGTGCTCGGAGAGGGGGAACCGAGACCCAGTACTTC

D gene: -
clone size: few
V gene: TRBV23-1
J gene: TRBJ2-7
CDR3 protein: CASSEETDSYEQYF
CDR3 DNA: TGCGCCAGCAGCGAAGAAACCGACAGTTACGAGCAGTACTTC

D gene: -
clone size: -
V gene: TRBV28
J gene: TRBJ2-3
CDR3 protein: CASSFLGEGAQYF
CDR3 DNA: TGTGCCAGCAGTTTTCTCGGTGAGGGGGCGCAGTATTTT

D gene: TRBD2
clone size: few
V gene: TRBV12-3/TRBV12-4
J gene: TRBJ2-7
CDR3 protein: CASSSVAGFAYEQYF
CDR3 DNA: TGTGCCAGCAGTTCAGTAGCGGGATTTGCCTACGAGCAGTACTTC

D gene: TRBD2
clone size: -
V gene: TRBV7-9
J gene: TRBJ2-7
CDR3 protein: CASSIRLAGEGEQYF
CDR3 DNA: TGTGCCAGCAGCATCCGACTAGCGGGAGAGGGAGAGCAGTACTTC

D gene: TRBD1
clone size: -
V gene: TRBV7-2
J gene: TRBJ1-2
CDR3 protein: CASSPGTGKGYTF
CDR3 DNA: TGTGCCAGCAGCCCGGGGACAGGAAAAGGCTACACCTTC

D gene: TRBD1
clone size: few
V gene: TRBV10-3
J gene: TRBJ2-3
CDR3 protein: CATQGDNTDTQYF
CDR3 DNA: TGTGCCACTCAGGGGGACAACACAGATACGCAGTATTTT

D gene: -
clone size: -
V gene: TRBV5-1
J gene: TRBJ2-1
CDR3 protein: CASSLAGLPYNEQFF
CDR3 DNA: TGCGCCAGCAGCTTGGCGGGACTCCCCTACAATGAGCAGTTCTTC

D gene: -
clone size: many
V gene: TRBV30
J gene: TRBJ2-3
CDR3 protein: CAWSVVDTQYF
CDR3 DNA: TGTGCCTGGAGTGTGGTGGATACGCAGTATTTT

D gene: TRBD1
clone size: few
V gene: TRBV19
J gene: TRBJ1-2
CDR3 protein: CASNPDRSSDYGYTF
CDR3 DNA: TGTGCCAGTAACCCGGACAGGAGCTCTGACTATGGCTACACCTTC

D gene: -
clone size: -
V gene: TRBV18
J gene: TRBJ2-1
CDR3 protein: CASSPVLQGHNEQFF
CDR3 DNA: TGTGCCAGCTCACCGGTTCTACAGGGTCACAATGAGCAGTTCTTC

D gene: -
clone size: few
V gene: TRBV6-2/TRBV6-3
J gene: TRBJ2-6
CDR3 protein: CASSPGRLAGANVLTF
CDR3 DNA: TGTGCCAGCAGCCCCGGCCGACTGGCTGGGGCCAACGTCCTGACTTTC

D gene: TRBD2
clone size: once
V gene: TRBV7-9
J gene: TRBJ2-1
CDR3 protein: CASSSRRNLAVNNEQFF
CDR3 DNA: TGTGCCAGCAGCTCCCGCCGGAATCTAGCGGTCAACAATGAGCAGTTCTTC

D gene: -
clone size: few
V gene: TRBV5-8
J gene: TRBJ2-7
CDR3 protein: CASSLVGGKYF
CDR3 DNA: TGTGCCAGCAGCTTGGTTGGAGGGAAGTACTTC

D gene: -
clone size: few
V gene: TRBV29-1
J gene: TRBJ2-7
CDR3 protein: CSVRDITTYEQYF
CDR3 DNA: TGCAGCGTTAGGGACATTACCACCTACGAGCAGTACTTC

D gene: -
clone size: few
V gene: TRBV5-5
J gene: TRBJ1-5
CDR3 protein: CASSLRGSDQPQHF
CDR3 DNA: TGTGCCAGCAGCTTGAGGGGATCTGATCAGCCCCAGCATTTT

D gene: TRBD2
clone size: many
V gene: TRBV15
J gene: TRBJ2-1
CDR3 protein: CATSRDRGGTSGNNEQFF
CDR3 DNA: TGTGCCACCAGCAGAGATCGAGGTGGGACTAGCGGGAACAATGAGCAGTTCTTC

D gene: -
clone size: few
V gene: TRBV7-2
J gene: TRBJ2-1
CDR3 protein: CASSLETSINEQFF
CDR3 DNA: TGTGCCAGCAGCTTAGAGACTAGTATTAATGAGCAGTTCTTC

D gene: -
clone size: -
V gene: TRBV21-1
J gene: TRBJ1-3
CDR3 protein: CASSKEGSPHSGNTIYF
CDR3 DNA: TGTGCCAGCAGCAAAGAGGGCAGTCCGCACTCTGGAAACACCATATATTTT

D gene: TRBD2
clone size: -
V gene: TRBV7-2
J gene: TRBJ2-3
CDR3 protein: CASTIAGSTDTQYF
CDR3 DNA: TGTGCCAGCACCATAGCGGGGAGCACAGATACGCAGTATTTT

D gene: TRBD1
clone size: few
V gene: TRBV20-1
J gene: TRBJ2-7
CDR3 protein: CSGTGLARYEQYF
CDR3 DNA: TGCAGTGGGACAGGGTTAGCCCGCTACGAGCAGTACTTC

D gene: -
clone size: many
V gene: TRBV20-1
J gene: TRBJ2-7
CDR3 protein: CSASGPGPPYEQYF
CDR3 DNA: TGCAGTGCTAGCGGACCGGGACCCCCCTACGAGCAGTACTTC

D gene: TRBD1
clone size: many
V gene: TRBV9
J gene: TRBJ1-4
CDR3 protein: CASSVGTGGHGEKLFF
CDR3 DNA: TGTGCCAGCAGCGTAGGCACAGGGGGCCACGGTGAAAAACTGTTTTTT

D gene: TRBD2
clone size: -
V gene: TRBV2
J gene: TRBJ2-7
CDR3 protein: CASSEGTSGGYEQYF
CDR3 DNA: TGTGCCAGCAGTGAAGGGACTAGCGGGGGCTACGAGCAGTACTTC

D gene: -
clone size: -
V gene: TRBV10-1
J gene: TRBJ2-3
CDR3 protein: CASSGQGLPTRTDTQYF
CDR3 DNA: TGCGCCAGCAGTGGCCAAGGACTACCTACGCGCACAGATACGCAGTATTTT

D gene: TRBD2
clone size: -
V gene: TRBV20-1
J gene: TRBJ2-3
CDR3 protein: CSARGTSTDTQYF
CDR3 DNA: TGCAGTGCGCGGGGGACGAGCACAGATACGCAGTATTTT

D gene: -
clone size: few
V gene: TRBV5-6
J gene: TRBJ1-2
CDR3 protein: CASSSYGDSNYGYTF
CDR3 DNA: TGTGCCAGCAGCTCGTACGGAGACAGTAACTATGGCTACACCTTC

D gene: TRBD1
clone size: -
V gene: TRBV5-4
J gene: TRBJ2-1
CDR3 protein: CASSGQGNYNEQFF
CDR3 DNA: TGTGCCAGCAGCGGACAGGGGAACTACAATGAGCAGTTCTTC

D gene: -
clone size: many
V gene: TRBV29-1
J gene: TRBJ2-3
CDR3 protein: CSVDGDLSTDTQYF
CDR3 DNA: TGCAGCGTGGACGGGGACTTAAGCACAGATACGCAGTATTTT

D gene: -
clone size: few
V gene: TRBV20-1
J gene: TRBJ1-1
CDR3 protein: CSASWVTEAFF
CDR3 DNA: TGCAGTGCTAGTTGGGTCACTGAAGCTTTCTTT

D gene: -
clone size: few
V gene: TRBV9
J gene: TRBJ2-7
CDR3 protein: CASSSKSGHSYEQYF
CDR3 DNA: TGTGCCAGCAGTTCCAAAAGCGGGCACTCCTACGAGCAGTACTTC

D gene: TRBD1
clone size: few
V gene: TRBV6-2/TRBV6-3
J gene: TRBJ2-7
CDR3 protein: CASRLSGTGVSYEQYF
CDR3 DNA: TGTGCCAGCAGACTCTCCGGGACAGGGGTCTCCTACGAGCAGTACTTC

D gene: -
clone size: many
V gene: TRBV7-3
J gene: TRBJ2-3
CDR3 protein: CASSLRDTDTQYF
CDR3 DNA: TGTGCCAGCAGCCTAAGGGACACAGATACGCAGTATTTT

D gene: -
clone size: -
V gene: TRBV7-9
J gene: TRBJ2-2
CDR3 protein: CASSLVSGGELFF
CDR3 DNA: TGTGCCAGCAGCTTAGTTTCCGGCGGGGAGCTGTTTTTT